The 16 T cell receptor beta chains below all came from one sample that was sequenced in a study of blood T cell repertoires in COVID-19. This table comes from immunoSEQ multiplex PCR, and its TCRdb copy is limited to in-frame clones, with some not included. Found here are fewer than 450,000 clones, 88% of them singletons; the top ten hold roughly 2%. Source material: PBMCs or T cells enriched from blood (not recorded which). Receptors were obtained from a woman aged 40 to 55 with acute COVID-19.

The chain couples TRBV15 to TRBJ2-7; 11 positions match TRBD2. V trimming: 0 bases; J trimming: 2 bases; junction bases outside the gene matches: 6. Germline values: CDR1 LNHNV, CDR2 YYDKDF (reference sequence). This CDR3 is 17 amino acids long. The CDR3 DNA sequence: TGTGCCACCAGCAGAGAATACGGGACTAGCGGCACCTACGAGCAGTACTTC. It translates to CATSREYGTSGTYEQYF. Based on the CDR3 plus reference TRBV15 and TRBJ2-7, the full variable domain is DAMVIQNPRYQVTQFGKPVTLSCSQTLNHNVMYWYQQKSSQAPKLLFHYYDKDFNNEADTPDNFQSRRPNTSFCFLDIRSPGLGDTAMYLCATSREYGTSGTYEQYFGPGTRLTVT.

V gene TRBV19 combines with J gene TRBJ1-2, with TRBD1 matching 7 bases. V shed 2 bases, J shed 2 bases, and the junction held 8 bases outside the gene matches. Per the germline V gene, CDR1 is LNHDA and CDR2 is SQIVND (reference sequence). The CDR3 has 16 amino acids. The CDR3 bases are TGTGCCAGTAGTATAACTCTGGACAGGTCCAACTATGGCTACACCTTC. Amino acid sequence: CASSITLDRSNYGYTF.

V usage is TRBV30 and J usage is TRBJ1-6; 12 bases are a match to TRBD1. CDR1 and CDR2 from the germline V gene are GTSNPN and SVGIG (reference sequence). Unmatched junction bases numbered 7, after V lost 1 base and J lost 9 bases. This CDR3 has 16 residues. In DNA, the CDR3 is TGTGCCTGGAGTGAAGGGACAGGGGGCTTAACTTCACCCCTCCACTTT. It yields the protein CAWSEGTGGLTSPLHF.

V usage is TRBV18 and J usage is TRBJ2-2; tentatively, D is TRBD2 (6 bases). V dropped 1 base and J dropped 6 bases, with 9 bases sitting between them. The CDR3 runs to 14 residues. CDR1 is KGHSH and CDR2 is LQKENI in the germline V gene. The CDR3 is CASSPLTGAGELFF. CDR3 nucleotide sequence: TGTGCCAGCTCACCACTTACGGGGGCCGGGGAGCTGTTTTTT.

The genes are TRBV7-2 and TRBJ2-5; no clear D. The CDR3 consists of 17 residues. CDR1 is SGHTA and CDR2 is FQGNSA in the germline V gene. V was trimmed by 1 base and J by 4 bases, leaving 19 bases between them. CDR3 coding DNA: TGTGCCAGCAGCTTAGAAGTAGGTGACTCGATGGGAGAGACCCAGTACTTC. Translation: CASSLEVGDSMGETQYF.

The genes are TRBV9 and TRBJ1-2; no firm D call. The CDR3 covers 14 residues. V lost 6 bases, J lost 0 bases, and 12 bases lay in between. The germline V gene has CDR1 SGDLS and CDR2 YYNGEE. CDR3 loop: CASTRTSSNYGYTF. For the CDR3, the DNA is TGTGCCAGCACCCGAACAAGTTCTAACTATGGCTACACCTTC.

In DNA form, the CDR3 reads TGTGCCAGCAGCGGGACAGTTACCGGGGAGCTGTTTTTT. Amino acids: CASSGTVTGELFF. This chain uses TRBV9 with TRBJ2-2, with D maybe TRBD1 (6 bases). Trimming left V 3 bases short and J 5 bases short, with 8 bases between. Germline V CDR1 and CDR2: SGDLS, YYNGEE. This CDR3 comprises 13 residues.

The sample holds many counts of this clone. The chain joins TRBV21-1 to TRBJ1-2; the table's D call, TRBD1, has no DNA check behind it. TRBV21-1 is a pseudogene. The CDR3 contains 18 residues. CDR3 region: CASSKDDLSTGAGDGYTF. The CDR3 bases are TGTGCCAGCAGCAAGGACGATCTTAGTACAGGTGCAGGGGATGGCTACACCTTC.

The chain is built from TRBV5-6 and TRBJ1-4; 9 bases align to TRBD1. The J segment lost 6 bases and the V segment lost 2 bases, leaving 2 bases of the junction unmatched. Germline V gives CDR1 SGHDT, CDR2 YYEEEE. This CDR3 has 14 residues. The CDR3 here is CASSLGQGYEKLFF. CDR3 nucleotides: TGTGCCAGCAGCTTAGGACAGGGGTATGAAAAACTGTTTTTT.

The rearrangement links TRBV5-4 to TRBJ1-1; D gene unclear. The CDR3 loop spans 16 amino acids. Germline lookup yields CDR1 SGHNT and CDR2 YYREEE (reference sequence). With 1 base removed from V and 0 bases from J, the gap between germline ends came to 13 bases. The CDR3 sequence: CASSLLRQNMNTEAFF. DNA of the CDR3: TGTGCCAGCAGCTTGTTGCGCCAAAATATGAACACTGAAGCTTTCTTT.

In this sample, this clone turned up once. The chain joins TRBV3-1 (or the pseudogene TRBV3-2) to TRBJ2-5; 14 nucleotides align to TRBD2. The CDR3 runs to 18 residues. Germline CDR1 LGHDT, CDR2 YNNKEL (reference sequence). V lost 4 bases, J lost 4 bases, and 11 bases stayed unmatched. CDR3 protein: CASSRRLAGGPGRETQYF. CDR3 DNA sequence: TGTGCCAGCAGCCGCCGACTAGCGGGGGGGCCTGGGCGAGAGACCCAGTACTTC.

V usage is TRBV19 and J usage is TRBJ1-5; 7 nucleotides align to TRBD1. V was clipped by 5 bases and J by 1 base; unmatched bases: 8. The CDR3 has 16 residues. Germline V lookup: CDR1 LNHDA, CDR2 SQIVND (reference sequence). CDR3 sequence reads: CASSEPGQWSNQPQHF. The CDR3 DNA sequence: TGTGCCAGTAGTGAACCGGGACAGTGGAGCAATCAGCCCCAGCATTTT.

This rearrangement joins TRBV5-5 to TRBJ1-1, with D possibly being TRBD1 (6 bases). There are 15 residues in the CDR3. V dropped 3 bases and J dropped 1 base, with 13 bases sitting between them. Germline CDR1 SGHKS, CDR2 YYEKEE (reference sequence). CDR3 residues: CASSSTGHWNTEAFF. The CDR3 DNA reads TGTGCCAGCAGCTCTACGGGACACTGGAACACTGAAGCTTTCTTT. The entire variable domain, with the rest obtained from reference TRBV5-5 and TRBJ1-1, is as follows: DAGVTQSPTHLIKTRGQQVTLRCSPISGHKSVSWYQQVLGQGPQFIFQYYEKEERGRGNFPDRFSARQFPNYSSELNVNALLLGDSALYLCASSSTGHWNTEAFFGQGTRLTVV.

In its sample, this clone was seen once. The CDR3, as DNA: TGTGCCAGCAGTCCCCCGAGGGAAAACTATGGCTACACCTTC. Amino acids: CASSPPRENYGYTF. The chain is built from TRBV6-5 and TRBJ1-2; unclear D gene. Trimming left V 5 bases short and J 2 bases short, with 12 bases between. CDR3 length: 14 residues. Germline V gene lookup returns CDR1 MNHEY and CDR2 SVGAGI.

V and J are TRBV4-1 and TRBJ1-3, with 9 nucleotides matching TRBD1. V dropped 1 base and J dropped 8; count of bases not matched to a gene: 6. From germline, CDR1 is MGHRA and CDR2 YSYEKL. This CDR3 spans 15 amino acids. In DNA, the CDR3 is TGCGCCAGCAGCCAAGGAAGGACAGGGGCGGACACCATATATTTT. This sequence encodes CASSQGRTGADTIYF.

CDR3 sequence reads: CASGQGGGNQPQHF. As DNA, the CDR3 is TGTGCCAGCGGACAGGGAGGCGGCAATCAGCCCCAGCATTTT. The chain employs TRBV6-5 and TRBJ1-5, with 8 bases matching TRBD1. V trimming: 8 bases; J trimming: 2 bases; junction bases outside the gene matches: 5. Germline loops: CDR1 MNHEY, CDR2 SVGAGI. This CDR3 spans 14 amino acids.